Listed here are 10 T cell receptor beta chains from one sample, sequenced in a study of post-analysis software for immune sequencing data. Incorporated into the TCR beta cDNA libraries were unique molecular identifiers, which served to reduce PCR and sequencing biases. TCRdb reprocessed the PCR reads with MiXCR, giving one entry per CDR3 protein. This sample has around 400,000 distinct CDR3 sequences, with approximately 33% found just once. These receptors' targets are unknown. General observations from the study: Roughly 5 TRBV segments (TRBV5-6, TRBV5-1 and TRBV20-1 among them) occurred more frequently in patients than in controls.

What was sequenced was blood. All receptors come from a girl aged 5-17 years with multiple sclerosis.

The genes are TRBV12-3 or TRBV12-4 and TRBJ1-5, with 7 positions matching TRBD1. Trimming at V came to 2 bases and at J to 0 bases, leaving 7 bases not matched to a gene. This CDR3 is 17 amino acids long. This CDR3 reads CASSLRTGKHSNQPQHF. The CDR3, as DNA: TGTGCCAGCAGTTTAAGGACAGGTAAACATAGCAATCAGCCCCAGCATTTT.

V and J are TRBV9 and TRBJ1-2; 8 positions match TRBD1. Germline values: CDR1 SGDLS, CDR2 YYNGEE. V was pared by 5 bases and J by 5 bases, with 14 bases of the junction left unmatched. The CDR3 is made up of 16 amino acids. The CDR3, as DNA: TGTGCCAGCAGTGAAACTCCGGGACAGGTCGCGTATGGCTACACCTTC. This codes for CASSETPGQVAYGYTF.

In DNA, the CDR3 is TGTGCCAGCATCTACAACACCGGGGAGCTGTTTTTT. Residues: CASIYNTGELFF. This chain uses TRBV2 with TRBJ2-2; D unresolved. Germline lookup yields CDR1 SNHLY and CDR2 FYNNEI. CDR3 length: 12 amino acids. V dropped 7 bases and J dropped 2 bases, with 5 bases sitting between them.

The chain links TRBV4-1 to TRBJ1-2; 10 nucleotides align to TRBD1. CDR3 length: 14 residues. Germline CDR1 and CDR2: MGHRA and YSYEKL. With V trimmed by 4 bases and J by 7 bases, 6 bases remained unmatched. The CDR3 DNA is TGCGCCAGCAGCCGTCCGGGACAGGGGTTTGGCTACACCTTC. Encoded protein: CASSRPGQGFGYTF.

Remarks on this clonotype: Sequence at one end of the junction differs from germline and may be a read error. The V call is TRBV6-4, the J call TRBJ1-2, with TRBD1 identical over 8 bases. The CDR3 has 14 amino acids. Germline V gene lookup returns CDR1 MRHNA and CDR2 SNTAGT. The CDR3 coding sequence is TGTGCCAGCAGTGACGGGCCAGGGGGCTATGGCTGCACCTTC. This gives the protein CASSDGPGGYGCTF.

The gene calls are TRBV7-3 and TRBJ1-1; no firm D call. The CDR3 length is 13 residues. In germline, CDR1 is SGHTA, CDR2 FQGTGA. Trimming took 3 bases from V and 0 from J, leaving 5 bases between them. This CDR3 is CASSFDLNTEAFF. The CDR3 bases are TGTGCCAGCAGCTTTGATTTGAACACTGAAGCTTTCTTT.

The chain's CDR3 is CSANRPTFSGPRNNEQFF. CDR3 DNA sequence: TGCAGTGCTAACCGACCCACTTTTAGCGGGCCTAGGAACAATGAGCAGTTCTTC. The gene calls are TRBV20-1 and TRBJ2-1; 7 bases align to TRBD2. Germline CDR1 and CDR2: DFQATT and SNEGSKA (reference sequence). This CDR3 has 18 amino acids. V trimming: 4 bases; J trimming: 5 bases; junction bases outside the gene matches: 20.

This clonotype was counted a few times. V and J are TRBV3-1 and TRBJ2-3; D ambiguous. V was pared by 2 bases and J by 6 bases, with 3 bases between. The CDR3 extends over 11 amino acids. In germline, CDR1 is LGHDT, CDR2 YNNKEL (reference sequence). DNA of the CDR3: TGTGCCAGCAGCCAATCCGATACGCAGTATTTT. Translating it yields CASSQSDTQYF.

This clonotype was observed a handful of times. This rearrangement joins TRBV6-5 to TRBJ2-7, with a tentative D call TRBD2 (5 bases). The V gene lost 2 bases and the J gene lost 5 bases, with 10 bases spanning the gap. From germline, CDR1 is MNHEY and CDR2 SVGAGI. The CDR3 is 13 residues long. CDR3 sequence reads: CASSYRETHEQYF. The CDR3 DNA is TGTGCCAGCAGTTACCGGGAAACCCACGAGCAGTACTTC.

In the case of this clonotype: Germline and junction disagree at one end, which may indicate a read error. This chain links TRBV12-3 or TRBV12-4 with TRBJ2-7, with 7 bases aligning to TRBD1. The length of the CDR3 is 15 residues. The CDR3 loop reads CAGSSVTGWSYEQYF. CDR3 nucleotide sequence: TGTGCCGGCAGTTCGGTGACAGGGTGGTCCTACGAGCAGTACTTC.